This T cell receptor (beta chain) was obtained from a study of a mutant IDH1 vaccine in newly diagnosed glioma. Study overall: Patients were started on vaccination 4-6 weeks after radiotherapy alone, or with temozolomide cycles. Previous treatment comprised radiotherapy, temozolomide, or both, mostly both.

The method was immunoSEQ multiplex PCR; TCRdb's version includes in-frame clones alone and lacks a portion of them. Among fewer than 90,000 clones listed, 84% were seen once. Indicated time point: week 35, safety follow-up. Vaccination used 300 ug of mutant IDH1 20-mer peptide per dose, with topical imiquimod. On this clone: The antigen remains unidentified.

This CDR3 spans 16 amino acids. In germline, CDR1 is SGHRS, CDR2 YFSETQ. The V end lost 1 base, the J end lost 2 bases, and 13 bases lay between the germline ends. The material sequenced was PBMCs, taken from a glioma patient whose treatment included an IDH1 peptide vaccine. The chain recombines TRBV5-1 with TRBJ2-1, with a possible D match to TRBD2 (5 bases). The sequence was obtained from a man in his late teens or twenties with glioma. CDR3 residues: CASSLWSGPAYNEQFF. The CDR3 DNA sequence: TGCGCCAGCAGCTTGTGGAGCGGTCCTGCCTACAATGAGCAGTTCTTC.